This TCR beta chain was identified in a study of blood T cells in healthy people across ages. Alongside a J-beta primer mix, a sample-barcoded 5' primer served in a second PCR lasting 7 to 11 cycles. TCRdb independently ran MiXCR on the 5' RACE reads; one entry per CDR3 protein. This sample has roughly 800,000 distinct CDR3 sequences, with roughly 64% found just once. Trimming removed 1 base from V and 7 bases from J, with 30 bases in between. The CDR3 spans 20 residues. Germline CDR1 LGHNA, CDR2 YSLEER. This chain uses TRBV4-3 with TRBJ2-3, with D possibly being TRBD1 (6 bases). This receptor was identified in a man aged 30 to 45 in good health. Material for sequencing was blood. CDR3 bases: TGCGCCAGCAGCCAAGGGTTGCAACAGGGTCCCGAGTCTTTCCCCCATACGCAGTATTTT. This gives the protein CASSQGLQQGPESFPHTQYF.